What follows describes a single T cell receptor beta chain. Individuals drawn from 24 US areas were roughly 18 to 89 years old. Clinical history reported by participants formed the basis on which cohorts were assigned. CDR3 length: 14 residues. The V gene end was trimmed by 5 bases and the J gene end by 1 base; junction bases not matched to a gene: 5. CDR1 and CDR2 (germline): SGHTA, FQGNSA. These data originate in a study of blood T cell repertoires in COVID-19. Study in general: The study drew acute and convalescent COVID-19 samples from the United States, Italy and Spain.

Methods used by the authors: By means of reference gene primer amplification, nucleated cell counts were estimated. Clones were sequenced by immunoSEQ multiplex PCR, and TCRdb holds only the in-frame ones, with some missing. D and trimming come from the DNA, and the V and J calls and clone size come from that table. Of approximately 450,000 clones listed, roughly nine tenths are singletons. The sequenced material came from PBMCs or T cells enriched from blood (not recorded which). The V gene is TRBV7-2, the J gene TRBJ2-7; 7 bases line up with TRBD1. This receptor was taken from a woman aged 18-29 years with acute COVID-19. This CDR3 is CASSLLTGSYEQYF. Here the CDR3 DNA reads TGTGCCAGCAGCCTATTGACAGGGTCCTACGAGCAGTACTTC.